This TCR beta chain was sequenced for a study of blood T cells in healthy people across ages. General observations from the study: Reliance upon unsorted PBMCs precluded definitive naive versus antigen-experienced comparison. Age brought a roughly linear fall in TCR beta diversity measured per million T cells. A greater number of naive CD4+ cells and higher diversity distinguished long-lived donors from aged donors.

Together with a sample-barcoded 5' primer, a J-beta primer mix was included in a second PCR lasting roughly 6 to 12 cycles. Tags on each cDNA molecule came from a template-switch adaptor with 12 random nucleotides. In TCRdb, the 5' RACE reads were re-called with MiXCR into one record per CDR3 protein. The sample contains about 1,400,000 distinct CDR3 sequences, around 59% of which appear only once. Germline CDR1 is MNHEY and CDR2 is SVGAGI. Trimming removed 5 bases at V and 3 bases at J, with 13 bases between. The CDR3 length is 14 residues. This clonotype was picked up a small number of times. Antigen: not known.

The clonotype comes from a man in his late teens or twenties in good health. V usage is TRBV6-5 and J usage is TRBJ1-2; D ambiguous. The sample consisted of blood. The CDR3 nucleotides are TGTGCCAGCAGTACTTTCCTGGCGGACTATGGCTACACCTTC. Translating gives CASSTFLADYGYTF.